The T cell receptor (beta chain) under discussion was sequenced for a study of blood T cell repertoires in COVID-19. The overall study: There were acute and convalescent COVID-19 samples, and they came from the United States, Italy and Spain. Sample material is recorded as cDNA or gDNA derived from T cells, B-cell-depleted T cells, or PBMCs.

Germline lookup yields CDR1 GTSNPN and CDR2 SVGIG (reference sequence). The CDR3 consists of 13 residues. V shed 8 bases and J shed 5 bases, with 13 bases lying between them. This clone was seen a few times. Methods used by the authors: Reference gene primers were amplified, and this amplification served to estimate nucleated cell counts. Clones were sequenced by immunoSEQ multiplex PCR, and TCRdb holds only the in-frame ones, with some missing. V and J calls and clone size are as listed in that table; D and trimming were resolved from the DNA. Among 95,000 to 150,000 clones listed, 79% were seen once.

Sequenced input: peripheral blood. This TCR derives from an elderly woman with acute or convalescent COVID-19. The V call is TRBV30, the J call TRBJ2-6; D might be TRBD1 (6 bases). CDR3 sequence: CALRDKRANVLTF. In DNA, the CDR3 is TGTGCCCTTAGGGACAAAAGGGCCAACGTCCTGACTTTC.